One and the same sample provided the 8 T cell receptor beta chains below, sequenced in a study of OX40 agonist ivuxolimab in advanced cancers. Data came from immunoSEQ multiplex PCR; TCRdb stores just in-frame clones and leaves some out. The sample has tens of thousands of clones; 70% to 90% are singletons. Sequenced here: CD4+ or CD8+ T cells sorted from blood, sampled in a trial of the OX40 agonist ivuxolimab. Receptors originate from an adult with an advanced solid tumor such as melanoma, head and neck, liver or kidney cancer.

The rearrangement links TRBV7-8 to TRBJ1-1; no reliable D call. Per germline, CDR1 SGHVS and CDR2 FQNEAQ. The CDR3 runs to 12 residues. V gave up 1 base and J gave up 11 bases, with 11 bases separating them. The CDR3 here is CASSLVGPTAFF. CDR3 DNA sequence: TGTGCCAGCAGCTTAGTCGGACCGACGGCTTTCTTT.

The chain's CDR3 is CASSYWVGGYEQYF. The CDR3 coding sequence is TGTGCCAGCAGTTACTGGGTCGGGGGCTACGAGCAGTACTTC. This rearrangement joins TRBV6-5 to TRBJ2-7, with a tentative D call TRBD2 (6 bases). The germline V and J ends were trimmed by 1 base and 3 bases, with 10 bases remaining between them. The CDR3 contains 14 residues. Germline CDR1 MNHEY, CDR2 SVGAGI.

V usage is TRBV10-3 and J usage is TRBJ2-3, with 9 bases identical to TRBD2. Germline values: CDR1 ENHRY, CDR2 SYGVKD. The CDR3 totals 14 residues. V lost 3 bases to trimming and J lost 4 bases; unmatched junction nucleotides: 2. CDR3 amino acids: CAISDLAGSDTQYF. The CDR3 nucleotides are TGTGCCATCAGTGATCTAGCGGGGTCAGATACGCAGTATTTT.

The rearrangement links TRBV27 to TRBJ1-5; maybe TRBD1 (6 bases). CDR1 and CDR2 (germline): MNHEY, SMNVEV (reference sequence). CDR3 length: 14 residues. V gave up 3 bases and J gave up 7 bases, with 13 bases separating them. The CDR3 DNA follows: TGTGCCAGCAGTTTTGCGGGGGGCGGGCAGCCCCAGCATTTT. This gives the protein CASSFAGGGQPQHF.

The chain links TRBV4-2 to TRBJ1-1, with D perhaps TRBD1 (5 bases). This CDR3 contains 14 residues. Germline V gene data show CDR1 as LGHNA and CDR2 as YNFKEQ. Trimming left V 0 bases short and J 6 bases short, with 11 bases between. The CDR3 DNA sequence: TGTGCCAGCAGCCAAGAGGTAGGGGTGCCTGAAGCTTTCTTT. It codes for CASSQEVGVPEAFF.

J is TRBJ1-2 and V is TRBV7-9; 7 nucleotides match TRBD1. The V gene's germline CDR1 is SEHNR and CDR2 FQNEAQ (reference sequence). V trimming: 4 bases; J trimming: 4 bases; junction bases outside the gene matches: 3. CDR3 length: 13 residues. CDR3 coding DNA: TGTGCCAGCAGCTCTACAGGGGCCTATGGCTACACCTTC. Protein product: CASSSTGAYGYTF.

The chain carries TRBV2 and TRBJ2-3; TRBD2 might be the D (6 bases). CDR1 SNHLY and CDR2 FYNNEI come from the germline V gene. The V gene lost 8 bases and the J gene lost 1 base, with 16 bases spanning the gap. The CDR3 loop spans 15 amino acids. The DNA for the CDR3 is TGTGCCAGCGAACTGGAGGGCCGGGGCACAGATACGCAGTATTTT. Residues: CASELEGRGTDTQYF.

The V gene is TRBV9, the J gene TRBJ1-3; 8 positions match TRBD1. CDR1 SGDLS and CDR2 YYNGEE come from the germline V gene. The CDR3 runs to 14 residues. Trimming removed 6 bases from V and 3 bases from J; junction bases left unmatched: 5. DNA for the CDR3: TGTGCCAGCACCATCGGACAGGGTGGAAACACCATATATTTT. Protein sequence: CASTIGQGGNTIYF. Using reference TRBV9 and TRBJ1-3 for the parts outside the CDR3, the full variable domain is DSGVTQTPKHLITATGQRVTLRCSPRSGDLSVYWYQQSLDQGLQFLIQYYNGEERAKGNILERFSAQQFPDLHSELNLSSLELGDSALYFCASTIGQGGNTIYFGEGSWLTVV.